The TCR beta chain under discussion was sequenced for a study of T cells after yellow fever vaccination. Study conclusions and caveats: After the booster, 96% of CD4 and about 90% of CD8 primary-response clones were re-detected. Abundant contaminating clonotypes from the bulk population could appear in FACS-sorted repertoires.

In this sample, this clonotype turned up many times. The antigen remains unidentified. 5'RACE template switching added a universal primer site and UMIs to TCR cDNA. Each CDR3 protein gets one entry after TCRdb re-called the 5' RACE reads with MiXCR. The sample lists a few hundred thousand distinct CDR3 sequences; around 3.9% were seen once. CDR3 length: 17 amino acids. Per the germline V gene, CDR1 is MGHRA and CDR2 is YSYEKL. The germline V and J ends were trimmed by 4 bases and 2 bases, with 19 bases remaining between them. This chain connects TRBV4-1 to TRBJ2-3; D tentatively fits TRBD1 or TRBD2 (6 bases each). The origin of this receptor is a man aged 18 to 29 who received the YFV17D yellow fever vaccine. The sample was PBMCs, taken on the day of the yellow fever booster vaccination. The CDR3 sequence is CASSLELGGLDTDTQYF. CDR3 coding DNA: TGCGCCAGCAGCCTCGAATTAGGGGGGTTGGACACAGATACGCAGTATTTT.